The 22 T cell receptor beta chains below come from one sample, sequenced in a study of regulatory T cells in long-lasting Graves disease. Time point meaning: persistent/refractory GD, antithyroid drugs over 5 years with positive TRAb. The TCR library was made from RNA that had been extracted from PBMCs in TRIzol. In building TCR beta libraries, iRepertoire HTBI primers were used together with Arm-PCR of CDR3 regions. TCRdb itself ran the multiplex PCR reads through MiXCR, one entry per CDR3 protein. This table has about half a million distinct CDR3 sequences, roughly 23% appearing once. Material: peripheral blood mononuclear cells (PBMCs), obtained when the disease was refractory, from a patient treated with antithyroid drugs. The source is a female donor with Graves disease.

Many counts were recorded for this clonotype. This chain joins TRBV7-6 and TRBJ2-7, with 7 bases identical to TRBD1. CDR1 and CDR2 from the germline V gene are SGHVS and FNYEAQ. V shed 5 bases and J 10 bases; nucleotides not matched to a gene: 11. The CDR3 runs to 13 residues. The CDR3: CASSIGQDDYQYF. The CDR3 DNA follows: TGTGCCAGCAGCATAGGACAGGACGATTATCAGTACTTC. Supplemented by reference TRBV7-6 and TRBJ2-7, the full variable domain reads GAGVSQSPRYKVTKRGQDVALRCDPISGHVSLYWYRQALGQGPEFLTYFNYEAQQDKSGLPNDRFSAERPEGSISTLTIQRTEQRDSAMYRCASSIGQDDYQYFGPGTRLTVT.

This clonotype was observed a few times. At one end, the junction sequence differs from germline, possibly due to a read error. The chain recombines TRBV4-3 with TRBJ1-1, with a weak D call TRBD1 (5 bases). The CDR3 is 15 residues long. In germline, CDR1 is LGHNA, CDR2 YSLEER. CDR3 in amino acids: CASSQGWGVKTEAFF. The CDR3 DNA follows: TGCGCCAGCAGCCAAGGTTGGGGGGTGAAGACTGAAGCTTTCTTT.

This clonotype was counted many times. The chain couples TRBV7-8 to TRBJ2-5; D perhaps matches TRBD2 (6 bases). This CDR3 region has 17 residues. Between the trimmed V and J ends, which lost 5 bases and 5 bases, there was a span of 24 bases. Germline assignment: CDR1 SGHVS and CDR2 FQNEAQ. CDR3 DNA sequence: TGTGCCAGCAGCCCCTCGCGGGTGGGACTCCAGAGGGAGACCCAGTACTTC. Its protein is CASSPSRVGLQRETQYF.

This clonotype was picked up a small number of times. This chain links TRBV6-2 or TRBV6-3 with TRBJ2-2; 7 bases are a match to TRBD1. This CDR3 contains 16 residues. V was pared by 6 bases and J by 5 bases, with 12 bases of the junction left unmatched. CDR1 is MNHEY, CDR2 SVGEGT, per germline. CDR3 nucleotide sequence: TGTGCCAGCAGCTCCCTAGACAGGGCGGATACCGGGGAGCTGTTTTTT. As protein: CASSSLDRADTGELFF.

This clonotype was recorded many times. The CDR3 coding sequence is TGTGCCAGCAGCTTAGTGGGCGCCGGGGAGCTGTTTTTT. This sequence encodes CASSLVGAGELFF. The chain has TRBV7-6 and TRBJ2-2; no definite D call. This CDR3 is 13 amino acids long. V lost 1 base and J lost 6, with 6 bases in between. Germline V gene data show CDR1 as SGHVS and CDR2 as FNYEAQ.

This chain connects TRBV5-1 to TRBJ1-1; a weak D match, TRBD1 (6 bases). V shed 3 bases and J shed 4 bases, with 10 bases lying between them. The CDR3 runs 13 residues. Germline lookup yields CDR1 SGHRS and CDR2 YFSETQ. The CDR3 sequence: CASSSGVATEAFF. Written as DNA, the CDR3 is TGCGCCAGCAGCTCAGGGGTGGCCACTGAAGCTTTCTTT.

This clonotype was counted between two and nine times. Because it lacks the conserved phenylalanine or tryptophan at the end, this CDR3 is likely a read error. The chain couples TRBV27 to TRBJ1-1; TRBD1 matches 10 bases. V was pared by 6 bases and J by 6 bases, with 10 bases of the junction left unmatched. This CDR3 has 15 residues. The germline gives CDR1 MNHEY, CDR2 SMNVEV (reference sequence). The CDR3 reads CASRGLTGGWPEAFL. The CDR3, as DNA: TGTGCCAGCAGGGGATTGACAGGGGGCTGGCCTGAAGCTTTCCTT.

The rearrangement uses TRBV28 and TRBJ2-3; no clear D. This CDR3 is 14 amino acids long. Germline-derived CDR1 and CDR2 are MDHEN and SYDVKM. Trimming took off 6 bases at V and 2 bases at J, with 12 bases between the two ends. The CDR3 sequence: CASSLSSTTDTQYF. The CDR3 nucleotides read TGTGCCAGCAGCCTATCGAGTACCACAGATACGCAGTATTTT.

The chain combines TRBV30 with TRBJ1-5; maybe TRBD1 (5 bases). Germline V gene sequence: CDR1 GTSNPN, CDR2 SVGIG (reference sequence). This CDR3 comprises 15 residues. Between the trimmed V and J ends, which lost 0 bases and 4 bases, there was a span of 13 bases. The CDR3 DNA follows: TGTGCCTGGAGTGTGGGGGTGGGGACGAATCAGCCCCAGCATTTT. Amino acid sequence: CAWSVGVGTNQPQHF.

This clonotype was counted ten times or more. The V call is TRBV28, the J call TRBJ1-2; TRBD1 matches at 7 bases. Germline CDR1 is MDHEN and CDR2 is SYDVKM. After removal of 6 bases from V and 6 bases from J, the junction contained 10 bases not matched to a gene. The CDR3 covers 14 residues. The DNA for the CDR3 is TGTGCCAGCAGGGGTGGCGACAGGGCCCATGGCTACACCTTC. Translation gives CASRGGDRAHGYTF.

This clonotype showed up many times. This chain uses TRBV12-3 or TRBV12-4 with TRBJ1-5; 7 bases fit TRBD1. Losses at the gene ends were 7 bases for V and 6 bases for J; bases not matched to a gene: 9. The CDR3 length is 14 residues. CDR3 residues: CASTPTGPSQPQHF. For the CDR3, the DNA is TGTGCCAGCACTCCGACAGGGCCGAGTCAGCCCCAGCATTTT.

The chain couples TRBV9 to TRBJ1-2; no clear D. V was pared by 5 bases and J by 0 bases, with 14 bases between. Germline assignment: CDR1 SGDLS and CDR2 YYNGEE. The CDR3 extends over 15 amino acids. CDR3: CASRDLRNANYGYTF. For the CDR3, the DNA is TGTGCCAGCAGGGACCTGAGGAACGCTAACTATGGCTACACCTTC.

Here the CDR3 reads CASSLAGGQGETQYF. CDR3 sequence (DNA): TGCGCCAGCAGCTTGGCCGGGGGACAGGGGGAGACCCAGTACTTC. The chain joins TRBV5-1 to TRBJ2-7, with 10 bases identical to TRBD1. TRBJ2-5 matches the DNA end more closely, so the J call is doubtful. Germline V lookup: CDR1 SGHRS, CDR2 YFSETQ. The CDR3 runs to 15 residues.

There are a few counts of this clonotype. Written as DNA, the CDR3 is TGTGCCTGGAGTGTACGAAGGGGATGGGAGACCCAGTACTTC. It specifies CAWSVRRGWETQYF. The chain recombines TRBV30 with TRBJ2-5; TRBD1 is a possible D gene (5 bases). Germline values: CDR1 GTSNPN, CDR2 SVGIG (reference sequence). This CDR3 spans 14 amino acids. Deletions cut 0 bases from V and 5 bases from J, with 13 bases between.

The V call is TRBV6-5, the J call TRBJ2-7; TRBD2 is a possible D gene (5 bases). CDR1 and CDR2 (germline): MNHEY, SVGAGI. The ends were cut back, 0 bases at V and 4 bases at J, with 10 bases in the middle. The CDR3 runs 14 residues. The CDR3 DNA reads TGTGCCAGCAGTTACTCTGGCACGGGATACGAGCAGTACTTC. It yields the protein CASSYSGTGYEQYF.

This clonotype was observed many times. The chain joins TRBV12-3 or TRBV12-4 to TRBJ1-2, with 7 bases matching TRBD1. V trimming: 5 bases; J trimming: 4 bases; junction bases outside the gene matches: 13. The CDR3 spans 16 residues. The CDR3 DNA reads TGTGCCAGCAGTCCCGGACAGGCGTCCACCCTCTATGGCTACACCTTC. This encodes CASSPGQASTLYGYTF.

On this clonotype: Possible read error: a much larger clone is one base away. The CDR3 DNA reads TGTGCCAGCAACCTTTGGGGGGGCCGGAACGCTGAAGCTTTCTTT. The encoded protein is CASNLWGGRNAEAFF. The V call is TRBV28, the J call TRBJ1-1, with D maybe TRBD1 (6 bases). The CDR3 is made up of 15 amino acids. Germline-derived CDR1 and CDR2 are MDHEN and SYDVKM.

The rearrangement joins TRBV18 to TRBJ1-3, with 8 bases lining up with TRBD1. Unmatched junction bases numbered 13, after V lost 8 bases and J lost 4 bases. Germline V lookup: CDR1 KGHSH, CDR2 LQKENI. CDR3 length: 16 residues. The CDR3 loop is CASHPRGQGSGNTIYF. The CDR3 coding sequence is TGTGCCAGCCACCCTCGCGGACAGGGCTCGGGAAACACCATATATTTT.

This clonotype turned up a few times. The rearrangement uses TRBV9 and TRBJ2-7, with TRBD1 as a possible D gene (5 bases). The V end lost 4 bases, the J end lost 6 bases, and 17 bases lay between the germline ends. The germline CDR1 and CDR2 sequences are SGDLS and YYNGEE. The CDR3 sequence is 14 residues long. The chain's CDR3 is CASSPMTALGEQYF. In DNA, the CDR3 is TGTGCCAGCAGCCCCATGACAGCTTTAGGCGAGCAGTACTTC.

The chain links TRBV5-1 to TRBJ2-2, with unresolved D. The CDR3 is made up of 15 amino acids. V lost 0 bases and J lost 4, with 10 bases in between. Germline CDR1 reads SGHRS; CDR2 reads YFSETQ. The DNA for the CDR3 is TGCGCCAGCAGCTTGGCTCTACGGAGCACCGGGGAGCTGTTTTTT. This translates into CASSLALRSTGELFF.

This clonotype was detected ten times or more. V gene TRBV7-2 combines with J gene TRBJ1-5; TRBD1 agrees at 7 bases. V lost 4 bases to trimming and J lost 3 bases; unmatched junction nucleotides: 9. CDR1 is SGHTA, CDR2 FQGNSA, per germline. CDR3 length: 16 amino acids. The CDR3 nucleotides are TGTGCCAGCAGCTCAATAGGAGGGGGCATCAATCAGCCCCAGCATTTT. Its protein product is CASSSIGGGINQPQHF.

This clonotype was counted only a few times. The chain couples TRBV6-1 to TRBJ2-1; unclear D gene. The CDR3 has 12 amino acids. Germline V lookup: CDR1 MNHNS, CDR2 SASEGT. V lost 7 bases and J lost 4, with 8 bases in between. The CDR3 protein is CASNHPYNEQFF. The CDR3 bases are TGTGCCAGCAACCACCCGTACAATGAGCAGTTCTTC.